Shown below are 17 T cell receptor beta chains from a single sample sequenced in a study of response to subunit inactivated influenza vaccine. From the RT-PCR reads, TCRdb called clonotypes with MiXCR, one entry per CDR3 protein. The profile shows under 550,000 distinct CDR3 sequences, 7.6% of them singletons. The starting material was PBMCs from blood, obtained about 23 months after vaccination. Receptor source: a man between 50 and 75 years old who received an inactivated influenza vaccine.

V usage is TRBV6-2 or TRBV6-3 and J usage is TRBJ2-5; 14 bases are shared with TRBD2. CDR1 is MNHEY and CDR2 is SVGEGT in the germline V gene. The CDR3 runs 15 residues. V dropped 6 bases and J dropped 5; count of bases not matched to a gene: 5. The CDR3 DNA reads TGTGCCAGCAGCGGACTAGCGGGGGGCTGGGAGACCCAGTACTTC. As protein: CASSGLAGGWETQYF.

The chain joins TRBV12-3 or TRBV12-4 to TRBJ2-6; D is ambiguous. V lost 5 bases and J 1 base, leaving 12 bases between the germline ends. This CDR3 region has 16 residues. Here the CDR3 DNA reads TGTGCCAGCAGTCCGCTTCGGGCATCTGGGGCCAACGTCCTGACTTTC. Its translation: CASSPLRASGANVLTF.

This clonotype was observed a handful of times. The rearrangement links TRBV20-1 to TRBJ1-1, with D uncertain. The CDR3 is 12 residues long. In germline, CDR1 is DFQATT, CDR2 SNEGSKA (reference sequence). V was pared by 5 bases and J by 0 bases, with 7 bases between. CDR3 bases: TGCAGTGCTCCGTACCTGAACACTGAAGCTTTCTTT. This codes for CSAPYLNTEAFF.

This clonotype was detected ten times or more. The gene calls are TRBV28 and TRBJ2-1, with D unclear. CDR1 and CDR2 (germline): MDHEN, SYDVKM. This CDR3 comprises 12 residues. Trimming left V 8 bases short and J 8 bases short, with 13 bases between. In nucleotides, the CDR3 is TGTGCCAGCGTGGGTGTTGGCGATGAGCAGTTCTTC. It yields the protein CASVGVGDEQFF.

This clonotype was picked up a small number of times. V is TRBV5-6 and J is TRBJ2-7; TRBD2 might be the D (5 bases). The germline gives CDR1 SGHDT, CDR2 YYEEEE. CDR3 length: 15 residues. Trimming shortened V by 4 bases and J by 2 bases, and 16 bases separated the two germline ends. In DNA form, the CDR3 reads TGTGCCAGCAGCCCCGGGATCCGCGGCGCCTACGAGCAGTACTTC. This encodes CASSPGIRGAYEQYF.

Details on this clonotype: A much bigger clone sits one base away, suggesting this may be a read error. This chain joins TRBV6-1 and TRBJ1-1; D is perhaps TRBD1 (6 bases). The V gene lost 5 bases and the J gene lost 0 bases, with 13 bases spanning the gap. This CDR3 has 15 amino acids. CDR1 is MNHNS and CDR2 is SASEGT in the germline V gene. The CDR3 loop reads CASSRDTRMNTEAFF. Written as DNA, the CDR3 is TGTGCCAGCAGTCGGGACACGAGGATGAACACTGAAGCTTTCTTT.

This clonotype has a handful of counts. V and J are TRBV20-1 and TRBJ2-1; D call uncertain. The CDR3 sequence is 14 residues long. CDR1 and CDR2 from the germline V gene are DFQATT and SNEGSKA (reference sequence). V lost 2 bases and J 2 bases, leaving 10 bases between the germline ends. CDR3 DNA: TGCAGTGCTAGACCGGGTCTGACCTACAATGAGCAGTTCTTC. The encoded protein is CSARPGLTYNEQFF.

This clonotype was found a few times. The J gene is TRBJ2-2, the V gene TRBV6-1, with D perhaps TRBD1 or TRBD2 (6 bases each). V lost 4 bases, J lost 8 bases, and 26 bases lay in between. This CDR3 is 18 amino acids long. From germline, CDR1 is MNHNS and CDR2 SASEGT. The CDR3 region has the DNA TGTGCCAGCAGTGGGGCCCAGCTCTGGGGGGCTCCGGCGGGGGAGCTGTTTTTT. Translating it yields CASSGAQLWGAPAGELFF.

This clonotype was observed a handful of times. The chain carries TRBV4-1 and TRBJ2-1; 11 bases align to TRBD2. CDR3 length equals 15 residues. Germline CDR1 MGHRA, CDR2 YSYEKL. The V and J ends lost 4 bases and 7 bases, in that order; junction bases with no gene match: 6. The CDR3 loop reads CASSPTSGSMNEQFF. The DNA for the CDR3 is TGCGCCAGCAGCCCCACTAGCGGGAGTATGAATGAGCAGTTCTTC.

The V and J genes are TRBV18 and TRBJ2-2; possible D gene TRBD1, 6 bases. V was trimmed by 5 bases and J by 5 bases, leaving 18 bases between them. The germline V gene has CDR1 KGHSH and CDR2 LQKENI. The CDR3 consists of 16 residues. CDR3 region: CASSISQGRRTGELFF. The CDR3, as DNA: TGTGCCAGCTCAATTTCACAGGGTCGGAGGACCGGGGAGCTGTTTTTT.

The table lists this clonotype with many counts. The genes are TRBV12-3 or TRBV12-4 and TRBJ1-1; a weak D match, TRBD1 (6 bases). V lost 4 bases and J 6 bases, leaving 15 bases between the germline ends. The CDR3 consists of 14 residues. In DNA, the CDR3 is TGTGCCAGCAGTTCTCACAGGGATTCGGCTGAAGCTTTCTTT. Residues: CASSSHRDSAEAFF.

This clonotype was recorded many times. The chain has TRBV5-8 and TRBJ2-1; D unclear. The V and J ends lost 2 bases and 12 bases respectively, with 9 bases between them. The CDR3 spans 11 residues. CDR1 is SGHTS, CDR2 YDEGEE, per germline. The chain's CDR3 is CASSFVKVQFF. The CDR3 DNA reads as TGTGCCAGCAGCTTCGTGAAAGTGCAGTTCTTC.

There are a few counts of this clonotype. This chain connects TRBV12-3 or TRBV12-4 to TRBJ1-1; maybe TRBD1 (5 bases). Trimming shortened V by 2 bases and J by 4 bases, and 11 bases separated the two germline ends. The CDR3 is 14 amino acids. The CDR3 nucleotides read TGTGCCAGCAGTTTATCAGGGTCGGGCACTGAAGCTTTCTTT. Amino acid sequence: CASSLSGSGTEAFF.

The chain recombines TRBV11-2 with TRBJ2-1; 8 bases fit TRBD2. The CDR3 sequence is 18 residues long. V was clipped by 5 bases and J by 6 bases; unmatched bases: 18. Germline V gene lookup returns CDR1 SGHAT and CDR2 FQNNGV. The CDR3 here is CASSPGAGGYLTINEQFF. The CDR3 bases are TGTGCCAGCAGCCCGGGGGCGGGGGGCTACCTTACAATCAATGAGCAGTTCTTC.

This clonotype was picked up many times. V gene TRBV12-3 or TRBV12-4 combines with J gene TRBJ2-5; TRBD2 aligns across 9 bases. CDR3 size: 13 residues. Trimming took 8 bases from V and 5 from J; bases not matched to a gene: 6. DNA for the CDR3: TGTGCCAGCTCTAGCGGGGTGGTTGAGACCCAGTACTTC. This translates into CASSSGVVETQYF.

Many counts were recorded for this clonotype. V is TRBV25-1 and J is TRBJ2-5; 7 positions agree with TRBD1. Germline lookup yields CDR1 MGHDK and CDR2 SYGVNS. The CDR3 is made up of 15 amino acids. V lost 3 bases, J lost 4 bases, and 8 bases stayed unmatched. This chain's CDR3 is CASSDSRQGSETQYF. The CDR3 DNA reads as TGTGCCAGCAGTGATTCACGACAGGGCTCAGAGACCCAGTACTTC.

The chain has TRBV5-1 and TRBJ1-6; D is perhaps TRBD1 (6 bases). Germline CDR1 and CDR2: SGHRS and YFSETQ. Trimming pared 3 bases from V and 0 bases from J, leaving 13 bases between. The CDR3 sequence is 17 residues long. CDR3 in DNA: TGCGCCAGCAGCTCCGGACAGCCGAGCTCCTATAATTCACCCCTCCACTTT. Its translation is CASSSGQPSSYNSPLHF.